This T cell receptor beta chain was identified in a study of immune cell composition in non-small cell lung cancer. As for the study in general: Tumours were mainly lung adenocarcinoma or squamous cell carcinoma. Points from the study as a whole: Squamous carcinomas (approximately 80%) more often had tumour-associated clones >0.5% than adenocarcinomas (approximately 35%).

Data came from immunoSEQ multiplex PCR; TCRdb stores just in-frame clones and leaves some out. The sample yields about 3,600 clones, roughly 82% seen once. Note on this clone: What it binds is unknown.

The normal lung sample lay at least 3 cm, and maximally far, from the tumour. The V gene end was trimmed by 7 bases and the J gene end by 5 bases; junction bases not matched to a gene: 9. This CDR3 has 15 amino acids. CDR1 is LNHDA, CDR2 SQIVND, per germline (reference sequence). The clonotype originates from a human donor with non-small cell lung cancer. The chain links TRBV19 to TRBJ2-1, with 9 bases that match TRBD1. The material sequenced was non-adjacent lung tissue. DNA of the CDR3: TGTGCCAGTACCTCACGGGGACAGGGAAACAATGAGCAGTTCTTC. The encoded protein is CASTSRGQGNNEQFF.